The next 11 T cell receptor beta chains were all read from a single sample in a study of blood T cells in healthy people across ages (dated by TCRdb to the mid-2010s). The library came from 5' RACE. These reads were obtained on an Illumina HiSeq 2500. A second PCR of about 7 to 12 cycles was run with a J-beta primer mix and a sample-barcoded 5' primer. The public reads were run again by TCRdb, first through fastp at Q25 and then through MiXCR, and only productive beta chains were kept. Each record represents a unique CDR3 protein, reported with the most common genes and DNA among its rows. The sample records over 600,000 distinct CDR3 sequences, about half of which are singletons. The ten largest make up over 15% of the sample. Specimen: blood. All receptors derive from a man at least 80 years old in good health.

This clonotype was counted at least ten times. The genes are TRBV20-1 and TRBJ2-5; tentatively, D is TRBD2 (6 bases). Germline V CDR1 and CDR2: DFQATT, SNEGSKA (reference sequence). This CDR3 has 12 amino acids. V lost 3 bases, J lost 5 bases, and 10 bases lay in between. The CDR3 here is CSARGGGETQYF. In DNA, the CDR3 is TGCAGTGCTAGGGGGGGAGGCGAGACCCAGTACTTC.

The V call is TRBV20-1, the J call TRBJ2-1; TRBD1 is a possible D gene (5 bases). This CDR3 is 15 amino acids long. Per germline, CDR1 DFQATT and CDR2 SNEGSKA (reference sequence). V was clipped by 3 bases and J by 4 bases, with 16 bases between them. CDR3 sequence (DNA): TGCAGTGCTAGTAATATGGGCAGGGCTTACAATGAGCAGTTCTTC. Translation gives CSASNMGRAYNEQFF.

The chain links TRBV20-1 to TRBJ2-1; no reliable D call. Trimming stripped 6 bases from V and 5 bases from J, with 11 bases between. CDR1 is DFQATT and CDR2 is SNEGSKA in the germline V gene (reference sequence). The CDR3 totals 12 residues. The CDR3 reads CSAEIRDNEQFF. The CDR3 nucleotides read TGCAGTGCAGAGATCCGGGACAATGAGCAGTTCTTC.

To note about this clonotype: The junction departs from germline at one end; a sequencing error may be responsible. The chain carries TRBV7-6 and TRBJ1-1, with D perhaps TRBD1 (5 bases). Looked up from germline, CDR1 is SGHVS and CDR2 is FNYEAQ. CDR3 length equals 15 residues. The CDR3 coding sequence is TGTGCCAGCAGCTTAGTACTAGGGGTGAACACTGGAGCTTTCTTT. It codes for CASSLVLGVNTGAFF.

The rearrangement joins TRBV7-2 to TRBJ2-5, with D perhaps being TRBD1 or TRBD2 (5 bases each). V shed 1 base and J shed 11 bases, with 14 bases lying between them. Germline CDR1 SGHTA, CDR2 FQGNSA. The CDR3 is made up of 13 amino acids. The CDR3 DNA sequence: TGTGCCAGCAGCTTAGGAGAGGGGATGGAGCAGTACTTC. Its protein is CASSLGEGMEQYF.

This clonotype was observed at least ten times. V is TRBV7-9 and J is TRBJ2-6; D tentatively reads TRBD1 or TRBD2 (5 bases each). From germline, CDR1 is SEHNR and CDR2 FQNEAQ (reference sequence). V lost 3 bases and J lost 0, with 9 bases in between. This CDR3 is 16 amino acids long. The CDR3 bases are TGTGCCAGCAGCTTGAGGGGTCTCTCTGGGGCCAACGTCCTGACTTTC. Its translation: CASSLRGLSGANVLTF.

DNA for the CDR3: TGTGCCAGCAGCTTGATGAAGGCATACGACTATGGCTACACCTTC. It encodes CASSLMKAYDYGYTF. This sequence joins TRBV5-6 and TRBJ1-2; D remains unclear. The CDR3 consists of 15 residues. The V gene lost 1 base and the J gene lost 3 bases, with 13 bases spanning the gap. Germline loops: CDR1 SGHDT, CDR2 YYEEEE.

This clonotype was recorded once. The gene calls are TRBV7-3 and TRBJ2-1; perhaps TRBD1 as D (6 bases). The CDR3 has 14 residues. Germline V gives CDR1 SGHTA, CDR2 FQGTGA. With 5 bases removed from V and 5 bases from J, the gap between germline ends came to 13 bases. This chain's CDR3 is CASSPRTDNNEQFF. The CDR3 nucleotides read TGTGCCAGCAGCCCACGGACAGACAACAATGAGCAGTTCTTC.

The chain joins TRBV7-8 to TRBJ2-1; 7 positions match TRBD2. With V trimmed by 3 bases and J by 6 bases, 14 bases remained unmatched. In germline, CDR1 is SGHVS, CDR2 FQNEAQ. The CDR3 extends over 17 amino acids. The CDR3 DNA follows: TGTGCCAGCAGCTTCGGGTCGGGGAGGGGAGGTATCAATGAGCAGTTCTTC. Its protein product is CASSFGSGRGGINEQFF.

V is TRBV28 and J is TRBJ2-7; D is unresolved. Germline V gives CDR1 MDHEN, CDR2 SYDVKM. Trimming removed 3 bases from V and 0 bases from J, with 9 bases in between. The CDR3 length is 14 residues. CDR3 residues: CASSFRYSSYEQYF. The CDR3 DNA follows: TGTGCCAGCAGTTTTCGCTACAGCTCCTACGAGCAGTACTTC.

This clonotype occurred once. The chain is built from TRBV11-2 and TRBJ2-5, with D possibly being TRBD1 (5 bases). V was clipped by 5 bases and J by 11 bases, with 30 bases between them. The CDR3 spans 17 residues. Germline V gene lookup returns CDR1 SGHAT and CDR2 FQNNGV. CDR3 bases: TGTGCCAGCAGCGCTACGTCTGGGGCTGCCGTATTAGTTGAGCAGTACTTC. Its translation: CASSATSGAAVLVEQYF. The entire variable domain, with the rest obtained from reference TRBV11-2 and TRBJ2-5, is as follows: EAGVAQSPRYKIIEKRQSVAFWCNPISGHATLYWYQQILGQGPKLLIQFQNNGVVDDSQLPKDRFSAERLKGVDSTLKIQPAKLEDSAVYLCASSATSGAAVLVEQYFGPGTRLLVL.